This TCR beta chain was obtained from a study of human T cells and chemical hapten exposure. Whole-study results and caveats: The number of TCRs above 1 in 1000 frequency did not change after DPC sensitization.

V was cut by 2 bases and J by 5 bases, with 9 bases left in between. Per germline, CDR1 MNHEY and CDR2 SVGAGI. This CDR3 region has 13 residues. Unique molecular identifiers were attached to individual cDNA molecules during library preparation. One entry per CDR3 protein results from TCRdb running MiXCR on the RACE reads. The sample has about 61,000 distinct CDR3 sequences, roughly 6.7% seen once. As to time point: pre-sensitization, week 0. The treatment was: therapeutic diphenylcyclopropenone sensitization with weekly scalp DPC. The study enrolled 18 to 70-year-old alopecia patients suitable for DPC. In its sample, this clonotype was seen many times. Its antigen remains unidentified.

The sample was whole blood, taken in connection with sensitization to the hapten diphenylcyclopropenone (DPC). The sequence derives from a woman in her twenties or thirties with alopecia areata. Some clones in this sample may be carry-over from other donors' samples. The J gene is TRBJ1-1, the V gene TRBV6-5; no reliable D call. CDR3 coding DNA: TGTGCCAGCAGTTACACGGAGCGAACTGAAGCTTTCTTT. It yields the protein CASSYTERTEAFF.